What follows are 20 T cell receptor beta chains derived from one specimen sequenced in a study of T cells after yellow fever vaccination. TCRdb re-called the 5' RACE reads through MiXCR, storing one row per CDR3 protein. This table has 200,000 to 250,000 distinct CDR3 sequences, more than 3% appearing once. The material sequenced was CD4+ T cells sorted from PBMCs, taken 10 days after the yellow fever booster vaccination. The receptor set was obtained from a man aged 18 to 29 who received the YFV17D yellow fever vaccine.

At least ten counts were recorded for this clonotype. This sequence joins TRBV7-3 and TRBJ1-1, with TRBD1 identical over 9 bases. The CDR3 length is 16 residues. Trimming took 6 bases from V and 0 from J; bases not matched to a gene: 8. The germline CDR1 and CDR2 sequences are SGHTA and FQGTGA. Written as DNA, the CDR3 is TGTGCCAGCAGTGCCGGGACAGGGCGTATGAACACTGAAGCTTTCTTT. This codes for CASSAGTGRMNTEAFF.

This clonotype has ten or more counts. This chain connects TRBV7-2 to TRBJ1-6; possible D gene TRBD1, 6 bases. Germline assignment: CDR1 SGHTA and CDR2 FQGNSA. The length of the CDR3 is 16 residues. V lost 2 bases, J lost 5 bases, and 13 bases lay in between. CDR3 loop: CASSLRGPANNSPLHF. In DNA form, the CDR3 reads TGTGCCAGCAGCTTACGGGGGCCAGCAAATAATTCACCCCTCCACTTT. Complete variable domain (other parts from reference TRBV7-2 and TRBJ1-6): GAGVSQSPSNKVTEKGKDVELRCDPISGHTALYWYRQSLGQGLEFLIYFQGNSAPDKSGLPSDRFSAERTGGSVSTLTIQRTQQEDSAVYLCASSLRGPANNSPLHFGNGTRLTVT.

This clonotype has at least ten counts. This chain connects TRBV10-3 to TRBJ2-3; TRBD1 agrees at 7 bases. J was trimmed by 2 bases and V by 0 bases; bases with no gene match: 17. Looked up from germline, CDR1 is ENHRY and CDR2 is SYGVKD. The CDR3 sequence is 20 residues long. For the CDR3, the DNA is TGTGCCATCAGTGAGTCGCCCTCTCGGCGGCGACAGGGCCTCACAGATACGCAGTATTTT. Its translation: CAISESPSRRRQGLTDTQYF.

This clonotype was seen a few times. The chain employs TRBV7-6 and TRBJ2-3; 10 bases map to TRBD1. Germline V lookup: CDR1 SGHVS, CDR2 FNYEAQ. This CDR3 has 17 residues. The trim removed 0 bases at V and 6 bases at J, leaving 9 bases unmatched. CDR3 sequence (DNA): TGTGCCAGCAGCTTAGCGCCCGGGGGACAGGGGATCGATACGCAGTATTTT. Protein sequence: CASSLAPGGQGIDTQYF.

This clonotype was seen ten or more times. The J gene is TRBJ2-7, the V gene TRBV28; 11 nucleotides agree with TRBD1. This CDR3 has 15 residues. CDR1 MDHEN and CDR2 SYDVKM come from the germline V gene. J gave up 6 bases and V 6 bases, and 10 bases lay outside the gene matches. The CDR3 DNA reads TGTGCCAGCAGAACCGGGACAGGGGGAACGAGCGAGCAGTACGTC. Protein sequence: CASRTGTGGTSEQYV.

This clonotype came up a few times. The CDR3, as DNA: TGTGCCTCTGCGGGGGACCACCAAGAGACCCAGTACTTC. This encodes CASAGDHQETQYF. The chain is built from TRBV19 and TRBJ2-5; 7 nucleotides agree with TRBD2. Unmatched junction bases numbered 6, after V lost 11 bases and J lost 0 bases. Looked up from germline, CDR1 is LNHDA and CDR2 is SQIVND (reference sequence). This CDR3 has 13 residues.

This clonotype was seen at least ten times. The chain recombines TRBV29-1 with TRBJ2-1, with 7 bases matching TRBD2. This CDR3 is built from 12 residues. CDR1 is SQVTM and CDR2 is ANQGSEA in the germline V gene. V shed 6 bases and J 10 bases; nucleotides not matched to a gene: 9. CDR3 sequence reads: CSVRHVGREQFF. The CDR3 region has the DNA TGCAGCGTCAGACACGTCGGGAGGGAGCAGTTCTTC.

This clonotype was seen ten or more times. The chain has TRBV20-1 and TRBJ2-3, with TRBD2 matching 7 bases. Trimming took 4 bases from V and 4 from J; bases not matched to a gene: 8. Germline CDR1 DFQATT, CDR2 SNEGSKA (reference sequence). CDR3 length: 14 residues. DNA of the CDR3: TGCAGTGCTATCGTCCAAGCGGGGTCAGATACGCAGTATTTT. This translates into CSAIVQAGSDTQYF.

This clonotype was seen at least ten times. The rearrangement links TRBV24-1 to TRBJ2-5; D not certain. Germline V gene data show CDR1 as KGHDR and CDR2 as SFDVKD. Trimming shortened V by 0 bases and J by 1 base, and 8 bases separated the two germline ends. The CDR3 sequence is 15 residues long. The CDR3 here is CATSDLRGAQETQYF. The DNA of the CDR3 is TGTGCCACCAGTGATTTGCGAGGTGCCCAAGAGACCCAGTACTTC.

In this sample, this clonotype is medium-sized. The rearrangement uses TRBV6-2 or TRBV6-3 and TRBJ1-6; TRBD1 might be the D (5 bases). The CDR3 extends over 14 amino acids. Germline-derived CDR1 and CDR2 are MNHEY and SVGEGT. V was cut by 0 bases and J by 9 bases, with 9 bases left in between. The CDR3 loop is CASSYSGGTSPLHF. The CDR3 coding sequence is TGTGCCAGCAGTTACTCGGGGGGGACTTCACCCCTCCACTTT.

This clonotype was observed many times. The germline gene is not matched at one end of the junction; a read error may be the cause. The chain combines TRBV11-2 with TRBJ2-7; 10 bases fit TRBD1. CDR1 is SGHAT, CDR2 FQNNGV, per germline. CDR3 size: 12 residues. The CDR3 is CASSLLQGQGHF. In nucleotides, the CDR3 is TGTGCCAGCAGCTTACTTCAGGGACAGGGGCACTTC.

The CDR3 sequence: CAISDFGQQFTDTQYF. The CDR3 DNA reads TGTGCCATCAGTGATTTCGGCCAACAATTCACAGATACGCAGTATTTT. J is TRBJ2-3 and V is TRBV10-3; D gene ambiguous. V lost 3 bases and J 2 bases, leaving 15 bases between the germline ends. CDR1 ENHRY and CDR2 SYGVKD come from the germline V gene. The CDR3 loop spans 16 amino acids.

This clonotype was detected ten times or more. The conserved phenylalanine or tryptophan is not found at the CDR3 terminus, so this likely reflects a read error. No DNA is shown, since the ends of the CDR3 on it are uncertain; the CDR3 is the one TCRdb lists. V is TRBV6-6 and J is TRBJ2-5. CDR1 is MNHNY and CDR2 is SVGAGI in the germline V gene (reference sequence). The CDR3 region is 8 residues in length, termini included. The CDR3 sequence is CASSDGFQ.

The table lists this clonotype with a few counts. The rearrangement joins TRBV4-3 to TRBJ2-5; 8 nucleotides line up with TRBD1. The CDR3 consists of 17 residues. Germline CDR1 reads LGHNA; CDR2 reads YSLEER. The ends lost 0 bases at V and 4 bases at J; junction bases unmatched: 10. CDR3 loop: CASSQDAFDRGRETQYF. The CDR3 DNA is TGCGCCAGCAGCCAAGATGCCTTCGACAGGGGAAGAGAGACCCAGTACTTC.

A few counts support this clonotype. The chain recombines TRBV24-1 with TRBJ2-5; D might be TRBD1 or TRBD2, each matching 5 bases. This CDR3 region has 14 residues. Deletions cut 7 bases from V and 0 bases from J, with 11 bases between. Germline V gives CDR1 KGHDR, CDR2 SFDVKD. The CDR3 sequence: CATRFPGHQETQYF. The CDR3 region has the DNA TGTGCCACCAGATTCCCGGGACACCAAGAGACCCAGTACTTC.

Many counts were recorded for this clonotype. The CDR3 here is CASSSHSGLYEQYV. The CDR3 DNA reads as TGTGCCAGCAGTTCGCACTCGGGACTCTACGAGCAGTACGTC. The chain couples TRBV6-2 or TRBV6-3 to TRBJ2-7; D may be TRBD2 (6 bases). Germline V gene data show CDR1 as MNHEY and CDR2 as SVGEGT. V lost 4 bases and J lost 3, with 13 bases in between. The CDR3 sequence is 14 residues long.

This clonotype has at least ten counts. This rearrangement joins TRBV4-1 to TRBJ1-5; no clear D gene. Germline values: CDR1 MGHRA, CDR2 YSYEKL. The CDR3 contains 16 residues. Trimming removed 1 base from V and 2 bases from J, with 12 bases in between. As DNA, the CDR3 is TGCGCCAGCAGCCAAGGGAGGGCGCCCCGCAATCAGCCCCAGCATTTT. It is translated as CASSQGRAPRNQPQHF.

This clonotype was found many times. CDR3 protein: CATRALGGLGYNEQFF. The DNA of the CDR3 is TGTGCCACTAGAGCGTTGGGGGGCCTGGGGTACAATGAGCAGTTCTTC. This chain joins TRBV5-4 and TRBJ2-1; D might be TRBD1 or TRBD2, each matching 6 bases. Germline loops: CDR1 SGHNT, CDR2 YYREEE (reference sequence). The V gene lost 9 bases and the J gene lost 4 bases, with 23 bases spanning the gap. CDR3 size: 16 residues. Variable domain in full (rest from reference TRBV5-4 and TRBJ2-1): ETGVTQSPTHLIKTRGQQVTLRCSSQSGHNTVSWYQQALGQGPQFIFQYYREEENGRGNFPPRFSGLQFPNYSSELNVNALELDDSALYLCATRALGGLGYNEQFFGPGTRLTVL.

The table lists this clonotype with many counts. Written as DNA, the CDR3 is TGCGCCAGCAGCTTGGGGGGGGTACGGGACGAGCAGTACTTC. Its protein product is CASSLGGVRDEQYF. V usage is TRBV5-1 and J usage is TRBJ2-7, with a weak D call TRBD2 (6 bases). V was pared by 0 bases and J by 5 bases, with 12 bases between. The V gene's germline CDR1 is SGHRS and CDR2 YFSETQ. The CDR3 is made up of 14 amino acids.

This clonotype was seen many times. The chain joins TRBV29-1 to TRBJ1-1, with TRBD1 identical over 8 bases. J lost 0 bases, V lost 6 bases, and 9 bases had no gene match. The CDR3 is 15 amino acids. Per germline, CDR1 SQVTM and CDR2 ANQGSEA. Here the CDR3 DNA reads TGCAGCGTCGACAGGGGATGGGGGATGAACACTGAAGCTTTCTTT. Translation: CSVDRGWGMNTEAFF.